The sequence of this TCR beta chain was determined in a study of shared clonotypes between healthy human individuals. Trimming at V came to 8 bases and at J to 4 bases, leaving 7 bases not matched to a gene. The length of the CDR3 is 14 residues. CDR1 and CDR2 (germline): MNHEY, SVGAGI. In the authors' methods: ImmunoSEQ yielded junction-only sequences lacking quality scores, so filtering differed. The table came from immunoSEQ multiplex PCR; TCRdb's copy has only in-frame clones and leaves some out. V and J calls and clone size are those listed in that table; D and trimming were worked out from the DNA. The data hold about 450,000 clones, with 79% observed a single time.

The J gene is TRBJ2-2, the V gene TRBV6-5, with TRBD2 matching over 7 bases. The clonotype comes from a middle-aged woman in good health. Some clones in this sample may be carry-over from other donors' samples. The source material was PBMCs. CDR3 nucleotide sequence: TGTGCCAGCCTCCATCCTAGCGGCACCGGGGAGCTGTTTTTT. The encoded protein is CASLHPSGTGELFF.